This T cell receptor (beta chain) was profiled in a study of CD8+ T cells in alopecia areata. Looking at the study overall: Scalp area affected, as a percentage, set the severity score of treated patients.

As the sequencing template, cDNA was produced by extracting RNA and reverse transcribing it. TCRdb's table, derived via immunoSEQ multiplex PCR, lists solely in-frame clones and lacks some. This sample carries some 170,000 clones, around 58% of them seen once, and the ten largest clones take around 16%. Treatment specified: oral pan-JAK inhibitor, 5-10 mg twice daily. Germline CDR1 is MGHDK and CDR2 is SYGVNS. The germline V and J ends were trimmed by 7 bases and 7 bases, with 11 bases remaining between them. The CDR3 length is 13 residues. The TCR was taken from a human donor with alopecia areata. The sample in question was CD4+ T cells sorted from blood, obtained at approximately week 55, from a patient treated with tofacitinib. The chain has TRBV25-1 and TRBJ1-6; D may be TRBD1 (6 bases). The CDR3 is CASNRERNSPLHF. DNA of the CDR3: TGTGCCAGCAACAGGGAGAGGAATTCACCCCTCCACTTT.